The clone carrying this T cell receptor (beta chain) has at least ten counts. Its target is not known. Unique-molecular-identifier-tagged TCR beta cDNA libraries were used. TCRdb passed the PCR reads through MiXCR, listing each CDR3 protein once. The repertoire holds hundreds of thousands of distinct CDR3 sequences, with 35% to 45% as singletons. The data were obtained in a study of post-analysis software for immune sequencing data. Across the whole study: Relapsing-remitting, secondary progressive and progressive-relapsing forms of multiple sclerosis all featured among disease courses.

Study-wide findings and caveats: Significantly lower normalized Chao1 diversity was seen in multiple sclerosis patients than in controls. When patients were compared with controls, 4 or 5 TRBV segments were more frequent, TRBV5-6, TRBV5-1 and TRBV20-1 among them.

This CDR3 region has 14 residues. Germline values: CDR1 SQVTM, CDR2 ANQGSEA. V lost 3 bases to trimming and J lost 3 bases, with 14 bases between them. This chain connects TRBV29-1 to TRBJ1-2; no clear D gene. The sequence was obtained from a girl under 18 with multiple sclerosis. Input material: blood. CDR3 in DNA: TGCAGCGTTGATGGAGGGTCTAGGGACTATGGCTACACCTTC. Translation: CSVDGGSRDYGYTF.